This T cell receptor (beta chain) was recovered during a study of blood T cell repertoires in COVID-19. The assay was immunoSEQ multiplex PCR, and TCRdb's table has in-frame clones only and misses some. The sample yields about 200,000 clones, roughly 86% seen once. CDR3 length: 18 amino acids. Per germline, CDR1 MNHEY and CDR2 SMNVEV (reference sequence). The J segment lost 7 bases and the V segment lost 6 bases, leaving 21 bases of the junction unmatched. The sequence derives from a man in his forties with acute COVID-19. What was sequenced was PBMCs or T cells enriched from blood (not recorded which). The chain uses TRBV27 and TRBJ2-7; 10 bases fit TRBD2. Here the CDR3 reads CASSNRPPLAGKVGEQYF. In DNA, the CDR3 is TGTGCCAGCAGCAACCGCCCCCCACTAGCGGGAAAGGTGGGGGAGCAGTACTTC.